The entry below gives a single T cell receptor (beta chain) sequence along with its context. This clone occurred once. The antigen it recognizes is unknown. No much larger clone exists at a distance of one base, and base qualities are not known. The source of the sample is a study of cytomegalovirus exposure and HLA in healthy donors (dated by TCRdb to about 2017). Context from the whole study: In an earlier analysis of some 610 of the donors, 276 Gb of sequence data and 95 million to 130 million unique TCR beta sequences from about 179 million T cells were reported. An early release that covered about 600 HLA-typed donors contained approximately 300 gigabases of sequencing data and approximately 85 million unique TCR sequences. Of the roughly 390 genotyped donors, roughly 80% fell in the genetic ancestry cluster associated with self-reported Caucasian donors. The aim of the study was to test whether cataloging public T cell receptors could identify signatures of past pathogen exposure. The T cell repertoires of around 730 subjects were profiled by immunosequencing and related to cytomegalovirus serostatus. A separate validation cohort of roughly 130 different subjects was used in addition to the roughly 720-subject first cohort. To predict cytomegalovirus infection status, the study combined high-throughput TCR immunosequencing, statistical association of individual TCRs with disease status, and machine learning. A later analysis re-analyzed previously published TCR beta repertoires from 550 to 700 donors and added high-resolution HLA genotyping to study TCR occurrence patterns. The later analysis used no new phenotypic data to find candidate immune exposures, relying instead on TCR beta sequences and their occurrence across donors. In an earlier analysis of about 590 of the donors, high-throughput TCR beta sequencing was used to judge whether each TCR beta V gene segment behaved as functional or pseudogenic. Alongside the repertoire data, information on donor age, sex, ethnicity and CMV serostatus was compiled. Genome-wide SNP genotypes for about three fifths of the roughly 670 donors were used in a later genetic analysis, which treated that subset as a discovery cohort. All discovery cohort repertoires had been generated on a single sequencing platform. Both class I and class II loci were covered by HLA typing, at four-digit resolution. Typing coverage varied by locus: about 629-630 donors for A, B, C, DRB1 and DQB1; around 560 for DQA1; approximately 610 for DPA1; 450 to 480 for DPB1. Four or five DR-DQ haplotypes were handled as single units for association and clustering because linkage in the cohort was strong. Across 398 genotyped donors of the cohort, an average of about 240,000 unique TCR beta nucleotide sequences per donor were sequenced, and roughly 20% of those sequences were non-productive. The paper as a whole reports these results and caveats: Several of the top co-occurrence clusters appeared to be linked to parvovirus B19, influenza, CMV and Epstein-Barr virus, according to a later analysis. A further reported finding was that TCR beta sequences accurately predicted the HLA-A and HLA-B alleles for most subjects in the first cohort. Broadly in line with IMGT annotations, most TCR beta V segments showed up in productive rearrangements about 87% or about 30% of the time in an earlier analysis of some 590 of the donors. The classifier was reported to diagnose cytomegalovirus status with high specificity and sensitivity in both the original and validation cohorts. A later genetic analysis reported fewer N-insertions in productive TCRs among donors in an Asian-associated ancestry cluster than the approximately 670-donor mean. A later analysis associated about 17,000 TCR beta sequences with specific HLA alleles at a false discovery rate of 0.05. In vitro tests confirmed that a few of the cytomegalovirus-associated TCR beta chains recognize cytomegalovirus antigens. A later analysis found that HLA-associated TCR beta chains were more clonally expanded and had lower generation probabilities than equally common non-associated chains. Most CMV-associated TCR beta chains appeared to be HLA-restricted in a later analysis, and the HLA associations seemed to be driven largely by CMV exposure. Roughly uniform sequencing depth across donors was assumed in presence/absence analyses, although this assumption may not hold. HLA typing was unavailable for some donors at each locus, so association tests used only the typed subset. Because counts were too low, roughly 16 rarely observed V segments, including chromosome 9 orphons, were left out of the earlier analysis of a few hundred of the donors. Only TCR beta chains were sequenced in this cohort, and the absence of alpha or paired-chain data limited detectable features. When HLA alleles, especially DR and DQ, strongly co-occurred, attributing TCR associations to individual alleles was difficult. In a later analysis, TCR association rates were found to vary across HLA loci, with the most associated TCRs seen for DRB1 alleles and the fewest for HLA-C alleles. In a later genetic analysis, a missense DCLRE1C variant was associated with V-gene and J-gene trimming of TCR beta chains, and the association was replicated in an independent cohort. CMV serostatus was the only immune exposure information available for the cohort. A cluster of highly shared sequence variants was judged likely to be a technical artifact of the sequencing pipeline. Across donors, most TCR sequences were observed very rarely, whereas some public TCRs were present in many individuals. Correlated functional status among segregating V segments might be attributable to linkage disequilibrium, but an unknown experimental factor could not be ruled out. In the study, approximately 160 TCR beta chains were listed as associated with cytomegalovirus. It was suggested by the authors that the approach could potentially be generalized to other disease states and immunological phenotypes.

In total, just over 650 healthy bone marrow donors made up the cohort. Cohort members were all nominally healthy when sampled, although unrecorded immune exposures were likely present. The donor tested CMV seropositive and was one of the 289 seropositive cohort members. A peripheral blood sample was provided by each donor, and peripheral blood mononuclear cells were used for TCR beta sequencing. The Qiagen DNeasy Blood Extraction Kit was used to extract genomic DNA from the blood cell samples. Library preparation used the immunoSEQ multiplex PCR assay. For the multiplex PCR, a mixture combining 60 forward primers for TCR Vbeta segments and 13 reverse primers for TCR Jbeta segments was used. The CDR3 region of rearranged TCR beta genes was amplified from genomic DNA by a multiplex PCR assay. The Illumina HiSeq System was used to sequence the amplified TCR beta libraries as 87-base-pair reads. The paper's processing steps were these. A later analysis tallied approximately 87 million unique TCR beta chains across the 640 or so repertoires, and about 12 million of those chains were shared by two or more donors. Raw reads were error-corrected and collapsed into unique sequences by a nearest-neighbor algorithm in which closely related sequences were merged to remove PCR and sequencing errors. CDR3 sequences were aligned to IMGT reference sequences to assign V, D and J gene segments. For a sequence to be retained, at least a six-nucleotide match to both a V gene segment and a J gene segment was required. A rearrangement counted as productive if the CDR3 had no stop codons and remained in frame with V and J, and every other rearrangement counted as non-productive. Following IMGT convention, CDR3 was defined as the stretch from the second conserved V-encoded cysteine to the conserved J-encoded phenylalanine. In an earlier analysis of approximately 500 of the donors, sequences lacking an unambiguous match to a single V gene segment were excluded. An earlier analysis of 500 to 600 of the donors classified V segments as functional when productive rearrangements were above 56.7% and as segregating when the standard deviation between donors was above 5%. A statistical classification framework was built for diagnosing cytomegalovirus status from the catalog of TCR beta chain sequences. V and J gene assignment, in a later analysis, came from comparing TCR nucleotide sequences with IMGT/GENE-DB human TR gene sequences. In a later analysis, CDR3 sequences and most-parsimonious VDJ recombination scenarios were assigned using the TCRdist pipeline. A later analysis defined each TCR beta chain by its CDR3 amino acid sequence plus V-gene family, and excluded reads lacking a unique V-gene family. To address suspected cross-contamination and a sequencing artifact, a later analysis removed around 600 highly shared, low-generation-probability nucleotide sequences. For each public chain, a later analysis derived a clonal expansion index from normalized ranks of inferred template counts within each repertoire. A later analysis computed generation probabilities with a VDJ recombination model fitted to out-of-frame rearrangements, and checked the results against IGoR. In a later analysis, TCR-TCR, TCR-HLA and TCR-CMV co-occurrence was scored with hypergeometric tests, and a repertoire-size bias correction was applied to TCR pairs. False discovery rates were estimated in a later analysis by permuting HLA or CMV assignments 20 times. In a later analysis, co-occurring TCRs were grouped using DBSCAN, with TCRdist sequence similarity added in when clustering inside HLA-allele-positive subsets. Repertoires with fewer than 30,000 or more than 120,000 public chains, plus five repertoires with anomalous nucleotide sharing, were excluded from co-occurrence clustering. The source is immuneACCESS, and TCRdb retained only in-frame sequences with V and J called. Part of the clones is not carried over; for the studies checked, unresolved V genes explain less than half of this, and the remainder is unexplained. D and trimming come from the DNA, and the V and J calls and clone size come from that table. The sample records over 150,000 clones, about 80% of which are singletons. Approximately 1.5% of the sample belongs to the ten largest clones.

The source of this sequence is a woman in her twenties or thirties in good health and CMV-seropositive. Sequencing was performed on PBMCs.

The CDR3 region has the sequence CASSFRGIGWDTEAFF. In nucleotides, the sequence is TGTGCCAGCAGTTTTCGGGGGATCGGGTGGGACACTGAAGCTTTCTTT. The rearrangement combines TRBV28 with TRBJ1-1, and the D gene may be TRBD1, 5 bases matching. Looking up the germline V gene yields CDR1 MDHEN and CDR2 SYDVKM. The CDR3 numbers 16 residues from cysteine through phenylalanine. Only CDR3 DNA remains: 48 bases, in frame from the first base. The junction shows trimming of 3 bases on V and 3 bases on J, plus 17 bases between the germline ends.